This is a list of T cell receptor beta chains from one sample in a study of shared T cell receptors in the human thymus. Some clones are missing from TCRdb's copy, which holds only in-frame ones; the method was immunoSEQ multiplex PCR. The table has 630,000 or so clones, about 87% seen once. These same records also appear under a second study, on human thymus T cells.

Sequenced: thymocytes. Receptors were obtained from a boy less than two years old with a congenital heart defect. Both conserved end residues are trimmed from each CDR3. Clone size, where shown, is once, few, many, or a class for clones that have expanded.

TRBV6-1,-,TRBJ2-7,ASSEKERDRTYEQY
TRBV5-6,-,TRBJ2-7,ASSQTGVGHYEQY
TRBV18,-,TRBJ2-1,ASSPPLAGYEQF
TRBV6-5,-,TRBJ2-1,AIPTGSSYNEQF
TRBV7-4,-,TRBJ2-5,ASSMTGERDETQY
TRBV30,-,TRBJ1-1,AWSGTLRMNTEAF
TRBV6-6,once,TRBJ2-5,ASSYSRETQY
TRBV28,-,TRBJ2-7,ASSPPRDRVDYEQY
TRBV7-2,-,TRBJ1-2,ASSLLLSHPGGFGYGYT
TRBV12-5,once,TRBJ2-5,ASGAPGTSVRETQY
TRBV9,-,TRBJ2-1,ASSIRTSGALNEQF
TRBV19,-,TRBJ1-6,ASSPNRPAGDSPLH
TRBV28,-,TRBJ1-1,ASSPGRGFRSTEAF
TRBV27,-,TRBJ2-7,ASSEGRGTNLTYEQY
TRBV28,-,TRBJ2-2,ASSLILSGREETGELF
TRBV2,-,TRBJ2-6,ASSKGTGGSGANVLT
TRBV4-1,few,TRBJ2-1,ASSQVFGGTRNEQF
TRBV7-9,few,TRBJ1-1,ASSPVGTSRTEAF
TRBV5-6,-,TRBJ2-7,ASSSRQGDEQY
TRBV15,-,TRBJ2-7,ATSRDRGDEQY
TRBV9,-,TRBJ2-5,ASSPQDIFQETQY
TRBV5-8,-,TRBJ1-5,ASSLAGRDSNQPQH
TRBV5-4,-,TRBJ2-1,ASSLRSGGYNEQF
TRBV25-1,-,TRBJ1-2,ASSGLDYGYT
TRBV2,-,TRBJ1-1,ASSPASGNTEAF
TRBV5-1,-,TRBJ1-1,ASSLNTTGNTEAF
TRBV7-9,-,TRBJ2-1,ASSSGTGDNEQF
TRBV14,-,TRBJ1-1,ASSPPRVNTEAF
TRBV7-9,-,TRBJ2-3,ASSGISGGDTQY
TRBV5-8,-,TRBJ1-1,ASREGWNTEAF
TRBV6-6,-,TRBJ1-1,ASRQGFKPNTEAF
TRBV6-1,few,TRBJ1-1,ASSVTRDRANTEAF
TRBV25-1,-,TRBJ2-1,ASSENPRGAGVSNEQF
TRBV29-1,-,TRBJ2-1,SVVRDRLPNEQF
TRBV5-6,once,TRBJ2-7,ASSLGLAVYEQY
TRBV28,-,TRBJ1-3,ASSFRDREAGNTIY
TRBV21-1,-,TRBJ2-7,ASRKPHRDISSYEQY